This T cell receptor (beta chain) stems from a study of blood T cell repertoires in COVID-19. Across the study: The origin of the acute and convalescent COVID-19 samples was the United States, Italy and Spain. In each case, the material was cDNA or gDNA derived from T cells, B-cell-depleted T cells, or PBMCs.

Authors' methods: Amplified reference gene primers provided the basis for estimating nucleated cell counts. The assay was immunoSEQ multiplex PCR, and TCRdb's table has in-frame clones only and misses some. The V and J calls and clone size are taken from that table; D and trimming were inferred from the DNA. Among around 75,000 clones listed, around 90% were seen once. This CDR3 spans 15 amino acids. The V gene's germline CDR1 is SQVTM and CDR2 ANQGSEA. Trimming cost V 5 bases and J 1 base; bases outside gene matches: 9. The sample taken for sequencing was peripheral blood. The receptor comes from a human donor in a cohort sampled during active COVID-19. The rearrangement links TRBV29-1 to TRBJ1-1; 8 bases agree with TRBD1. The CDR3 spells CSVFGQGGPNTEAFF. In nucleotides, the CDR3 is TGCAGCGTTTTCGGACAGGGAGGCCCGAACACTGAAGCTTTCTTT.